The clone carrying this T cell receptor beta chain was detected once. Its specificity is not known. This entry belongs to a study of cytomegalovirus exposure and HLA in healthy donors. This CDR3 has 14 residues. V was shortened by 3 bases and J by 2 bases, with 11 bases between the two germline ends. The germline V gene has CDR1 LNHDA and CDR2 SQIVND (reference sequence). Findings of the study overall: The investigators catalogued about 170 TCR beta chains as cytomegalovirus-associated.

Generated by immunoSEQ multiplex PCR, the TCRdb table keeps only in-frame clones and is missing some. The table includes around 140,000 clones, approximately 86% detected once. This chain uses TRBV19 with TRBJ2-7; D is possibly TRBD1 (6 bases). The sequenced sample was PBMCs. The TCR was taken from a man between 18 and 29 years old in good health and CMV-seropositive. The chain's CDR3 is CASSMVAGAYEQYF. In nucleotides, the CDR3 is TGTGCCAGTAGTATGGTGGCAGGGGCCTACGAGCAGTACTTC.